This T cell receptor (beta chain) was retrieved from a study of blood T cells in healthy people across ages. The V segment lost 3 bases and the J segment 4 bases; nucleotides outside the gene matches: 6. The CDR3 has 17 amino acids. From germline, CDR1 is KGHDR and CDR2 SFDVKD. The donors, healthy Caucasians from Russia, were aged roughly 6 to 90. Study-wide results and limits: Age showed a roughly linear inverse relationship with TCR beta diversity per million T cells. Fewer expanded clones and more diversity marked long-lived versus aged donors.

A sample-barcoded 5' primer and a J-beta primer mix were used in a second PCR of roughly 7 to 11 cycles. TCRdb recomputed calls from the 5' RACE reads with MiXCR, one row per CDR3 protein. This sample has over 600,000 distinct CDR3 sequences, with 40% to 50% found just once. On this clonotype itself: What it binds is unknown.

The TCR was taken from a man older than 75 in good health. The rearrangement uses TRBV24-1 and TRBJ2-1; the match to TRBD2 covers 12 bases. Material for sequencing was blood. The CDR3 loop is CATSDPSSGGAYNEQFF. In nucleotides, the CDR3 is TGTGCCACCAGTGATCCTTCTAGCGGGGGGGCGTACAATGAGCAGTTCTTC.